These 25 T cell receptor beta chains were all obtained from the same sample, sequenced in a study of T cell responses to AZD1222 COVID-19 vaccine. Using immunoSEQ multiplex PCR, the repertoire was profiled, and TCRdb retains in-frame clones only, with some absent. The sample yields about 220,000 clones, about 92% seen once. The sample consisted of peripheral blood, taken on day 0 of MenACWY control vaccination. The origin of the receptors is an adult in good health.

This chain joins TRBV5-1 and TRBJ1-2; no reliable D call. From germline, CDR1 is SGHRS and CDR2 YFSETQ. This CDR3 has 16 amino acids. V was shortened by 0 bases and J by 2 bases, with 14 bases between the two germline ends. DNA of the CDR3: TGCGCCAGCAGCTTGGATTCGCAGATCCAAAACTATGGCTACACCTTC. This codes for CASSLDSQIQNYGYTF.

The CDR3 protein is CASSPSGPNTEAFF. The CDR3 DNA is TGTGCCAGCTCACCTTCCGGGCCGAACACTGAAGCTTTCTTT. The chain combines TRBV18 with TRBJ1-1; no clear D gene. The CDR3 has 14 residues. V was trimmed by 3 bases and J by 1 base, leaving 9 bases between them. CDR1 is KGHSH, CDR2 LQKENI, per germline.

The CDR3 is CASSWDRSGEQYF. In DNA, the CDR3 is TGTGCCAGCTCATGGGACAGATCCGGCGAGCAGTACTTC. The V gene is TRBV18, the J gene TRBJ2-7; TRBD1 aligns across 7 bases. There are 13 residues in the CDR3. In germline, CDR1 is KGHSH, CDR2 LQKENI. The V segment lost 5 bases and the J segment 6 bases; nucleotides outside the gene matches: 7.

In DNA form, the CDR3 reads TGTGCCAGCAGTTACAGTACCCAAACGGGCGGCTACACCTTC. Its protein is CASSYSTQTGGYTF. The J gene is TRBJ1-2, the V gene TRBV6-5; D uncertain. This CDR3 has 14 residues. Germline values: CDR1 MNHEY, CDR2 SVGAGI. Trimming stripped 2 bases from V and 8 bases from J, with 15 bases between.

The chain combines TRBV19 with TRBJ1-1; D not certain. The V gene lost 5 bases and the J gene lost 4 bases, with 5 bases spanning the gap. The CDR3 is made up of 11 amino acids. CDR1 and CDR2 from the germline V gene are LNHDA and SQIVND (reference sequence). The CDR3 protein is CASSLRTEAFF. CDR3 nucleotides: TGTGCCAGTAGTCTCCGCACTGAAGCTTTCTTT. The whole variable domain, remainder taken from reference TRBV19 and TRBJ1-1, is DGGITQSPKYLFRKEGQNVTLSCEQNLNHDAMYWYRQDPGQGLRLIYYSQIVNDFQKGDIAEGYSVSREKKESFPLTVTSAQKNPTAFYLCASSLRTEAFFGQGTRLTVV.

V usage is TRBV23-1 and J usage is TRBJ2-3; D perhaps matches TRBD2 (6 bases). TRBV23-1 is recorded as an ORF, its role being uncertain. V was shortened by 2 bases and J by 5 bases, with 11 bases between the two germline ends. This CDR3 spans 14 amino acids. Written as DNA, the CDR3 is TGCGCCAGCAGTCAAGGGACTGACAAAGATACGCAGTATTTT. Protein product: CASSQGTDKDTQYF.

The V gene is TRBV3-1 (or the pseudogene TRBV3-2), the J gene TRBJ2-3, with TRBD2 identical over 8 bases. The V and J ends lost 1 base and 0 bases, in that order; junction bases with no gene match: 0. The germline V gene has CDR1 LGHDT and CDR2 YNNKEL (reference sequence). This CDR3 is built from 15 residues. The CDR3 reads CASSQGLASTDTQYF. In DNA form, the CDR3 reads TGTGCCAGCAGCCAAGGACTAGCGAGCACAGATACGCAGTATTTT.

This CDR3 is CASSQEDGQLNTEAFF. The CDR3 bases are TGTGCCAGCAGCCAAGAAGACGGGCAGTTGAACACTGAAGCTTTCTTT. This chain joins TRBV4-2 and TRBJ1-1; unclear D gene. V was shortened by 0 bases and J by 0 bases, with 11 bases between the two germline ends. The CDR3 is made up of 16 amino acids. CDR1 is LGHNA and CDR2 is YNFKEQ in the germline V gene.

This rearrangement joins TRBV19 to TRBJ2-1, with D possibly matching TRBD1 (6 bases). In germline, CDR1 is LNHDA, CDR2 SQIVND (reference sequence). The length of the CDR3 is 15 residues. V lost 5 bases and J lost 7, with 18 bases in between. CDR3 in DNA: TGTGCCAGTAGTGTTACAGGGCCCCGTCGGAATGAGCAGTTCTTC. It codes for CASSVTGPRRNEQFF.

The chain uses TRBV5-8 and TRBJ1-6; D unclear. V lost 3 bases and J lost 0, with 19 bases in between. There are 19 residues in the CDR3. Germline CDR1 SGHTS, CDR2 YDEGEE. As DNA, the CDR3 is TGTGCCAGCAGCTCACTTAAGGGCGCGGGATTCTCCTATAATTCACCCCTCCACTTT. Its translation: CASSSLKGAGFSYNSPLHF.

The rearrangement links TRBV5-1 to TRBJ2-1, with TRBD2 matching 15 bases. The J segment lost 9 bases and the V segment lost 2 bases, leaving 6 bases of the junction unmatched. Looked up from germline, CDR1 is SGHRS and CDR2 is YFSETQ. The CDR3 loop spans 16 amino acids. DNA for the CDR3: TGCGCCAGCAGCTTCCCCGGGACTAGCGGGGGGACTGAGCAGTTCTTC. Its translation: CASSFPGTSGGTEQFF. Complete variable domain (other parts from reference TRBV5-1 and TRBJ2-1): KAGVTQTPRYLIKTRGQQVTLSCSPISGHRSVSWYQQTPGQGLQFLFEYFSETQRNKGNFPGRFSGRQFSNSRSEMNVSTLELGDSALYLCASSFPGTSGGTEQFFGPGTRLTVL.

This sequence joins TRBV5-1 and TRBJ2-3, with D unresolved. Germline values: CDR1 SGHRS, CDR2 YFSETQ. The CDR3 has 14 amino acids. V shed 0 bases and J shed 3 bases, with 8 bases lying between them. CDR3 sequence (DNA): TGCGCCAGCAGCTTGGACAGTCAAACAGATACGCAGTATTTT. Translation: CASSLDSQTDTQYF.

V gene TRBV5-5 combines with J gene TRBJ1-4; possible D gene TRBD1, 5 bases. The V gene's germline CDR1 is SGHKS and CDR2 YYEKEE (reference sequence). Trimming cost V 0 bases and J 7 bases, with 19 bases left between them. The CDR3 sequence is 17 residues long. The CDR3 reads CASSLDGGQQLAEKLFF. DNA for the CDR3: TGTGCCAGCAGCTTGGATGGGGGTCAACAACTAGCTGAAAAACTGTTTTTT.

This chain links TRBV5-4 with TRBJ1-2, with D perhaps TRBD1 (5 bases). V gave up 4 bases and J gave up 5 bases, with 18 bases separating them. The length of the CDR3 is 15 residues. Per germline, CDR1 SGHNT and CDR2 YYREEE (reference sequence). The CDR3 sequence: CASSGIGTKGYGYTF. DNA for the CDR3: TGTGCCAGCAGCGGTATTGGGACCAAGGGATATGGCTACACCTTC. Variable domain in full (rest from reference TRBV5-4 and TRBJ1-2): ETGVTQSPTHLIKTRGQQVTLRCSSQSGHNTVSWYQQALGQGPQFIFQYYREEENGRGNFPPRFSGLQFPNYSSELNVNALELDDSALYLCASSGIGTKGYGYTFGSGTRLTVV.

CDR3 nucleotide sequence: TGTGCCAGCTCACCACAAACAGGGGAGCGGACTGAAGCTTTCTTT. It codes for CASSPQTGERTEAFF. J is TRBJ1-1 and V is TRBV18; 7 positions agree with TRBD1. Germline lookup yields CDR1 KGHSH and CDR2 LQKENI. J was trimmed by 5 bases and V by 1 base; bases with no gene match: 7. The CDR3 covers 15 residues.

The rearrangement joins TRBV7-2 to TRBJ1-1; D is perhaps TRBD1 (6 bases). CDR1 is SGHTA, CDR2 FQGNSA, per germline. The germline V and J ends were trimmed by 5 bases and 5 bases, with 18 bases remaining between them. This CDR3 region has 15 residues. CDR3 amino acids: CASSRNGGGRTEAFF. The CDR3 bases are TGTGCCAGCAGCCGGAATGGTGGGGGCAGGACTGAAGCTTTCTTT.

The gene calls are TRBV6-2 or TRBV6-3 and TRBJ2-5; perhaps D is TRBD1 or TRBD2 (5 bases each). Trimming removed 6 bases at V and 5 bases at J, with 16 bases between. This CDR3 is 14 amino acids long. Germline CDR1 is MNHEY and CDR2 is SVGEGT. The CDR3 is CASSRDGRRETQYF. The CDR3 DNA follows: TGTGCCAGCAGCCGGGACGGAAGGAGGGAGACCCAGTACTTC.

The chain uses TRBV3-1 (or the pseudogene TRBV3-2) and TRBJ2-7; the match to TRBD2 covers 9 bases. Per the germline V gene, CDR1 is LGHDT and CDR2 is YNNKEL (reference sequence). The CDR3 totals 15 residues. J gave up 3 bases and V 0 bases, and 3 bases lay outside the gene matches. CDR3 residues: CASSQDPSGNYEQYF. CDR3 sequence (DNA): TGTGCCAGCAGCCAAGATCCTAGCGGGAACTACGAGCAGTACTTC.

This rearrangement joins TRBV4-2 to TRBJ1-1; D not certain. CDR3 length equals 15 residues. The V end was cut by 0 bases, the J end by 4 bases, with 12 bases between. The germline V gene encodes CDR1 LGHNA and CDR2 YNFKEQ. The CDR3 DNA follows: TGTGCCAGCAGCCAAGATCACGGGATTGGCACTGAAGCTTTCTTT. Encoded protein: CASSQDHGIGTEAFF.

The chain is built from TRBV5-1 and TRBJ2-7, with D possibly being TRBD1 or TRBD2 (5 bases each). In germline, CDR1 is SGHRS, CDR2 YFSETQ. The germline V and J ends were trimmed by 0 bases and 0 bases, with 10 bases remaining between them. This CDR3 region has 15 residues. The CDR3 loop is CASSLGDGDSYEQYF. The CDR3 nucleotides are TGCGCCAGCAGCTTGGGGGACGGGGACTCCTACGAGCAGTACTTC.

The rearrangement links TRBV20-1 to TRBJ1-2; D gene uncertain. V lost 5 bases and J 2 bases, leaving 3 bases between the germline ends. The germline gives CDR1 DFQATT, CDR2 SNEGSKA (reference sequence). This CDR3 is built from 10 residues. The CDR3 coding sequence is TGCAGTGCTCCCAACTATGGCTACACCTTC. Translating it yields CSAPNYGYTF.

V and J are TRBV4-1 and TRBJ2-7, with 7 positions matching TRBD2. Trimming at V came to 4 bases and at J to 0 bases, leaving 9 bases not matched to a gene. Germline assignment: CDR1 MGHRA and CDR2 YSYEKL. The CDR3 has 16 amino acids. CDR3 DNA: TGCGCCAGCAGCCGCGATCGAAGCGGGGTCTCCTACGAGCAGTACTTC. It is translated as CASSRDRSGVSYEQYF.

Here the CDR3 reads CASSQLTGGGTEAFF. The DNA for the CDR3 is TGTGCCAGCAGCCAACTTACAGGGGGCGGGACTGAAGCTTTCTTT. V is TRBV7-2 and J is TRBJ1-1; 9 bases fit TRBD1. Trimming took 5 bases from V and 5 from J; bases not matched to a gene: 9. CDR3 length: 15 residues. The germline V gene encodes CDR1 SGHTA and CDR2 FQGNSA.

V is TRBV6-5 and J is TRBJ1-2; 9 bases line up with TRBD1. The CDR3 contains 14 residues. Germline CDR1 and CDR2: MNHEY and SVGAGI. With V trimmed by 6 bases and J by 3 bases, 5 bases remained unmatched. Here the CDR3 reads CASRSTGGDYGYTF. As DNA, the CDR3 is TGTGCCAGCAGATCGACAGGGGGGGACTATGGCTACACCTTC.

The rearrangement uses TRBV30 and TRBJ1-2, with D perhaps TRBD1 (5 bases). Germline V gene data show CDR1 as GTSNPN and CDR2 as SVGIG (reference sequence). The length of the CDR3 is 13 residues. Trimming took 0 bases from V and 8 from J, leaving 13 bases between them. DNA for the CDR3: TGTGCCTGGAGTGTATCGGGGGGAGGCGGCTACACCTTC. This encodes CAWSVSGGGGYTF.